The 12 T cell receptor beta chains reported below all come from one sample, sequenced in a study of response to subunit inactivated influenza vaccine. TCRdb redid the calling of the RT-PCR reads with MiXCR, one entry per CDR3 protein. This table holds approximately 530,000 distinct CDR3 sequences, approximately 7.6% found once. This sample comprised PBMCs from blood, obtained less than 25 months after vaccination. All receptors come from a man between 50 and 75 years old who received an inactivated influenza vaccine.

A few counts support this clonotype. The chain is built from TRBV10-3 and TRBJ2-5, with unresolved D. Germline-derived CDR1 and CDR2 are ENHRY and SYGVKD. CDR3 length: 14 amino acids. Trimming pared 6 bases from V and 4 bases from J, leaving 15 bases between. The CDR3 DNA reads TGTGCCATCAGGTACAGCCCAAAGAGAGAGACCCAGTACTTC. Its protein product is CAIRYSPKRETQYF.

This clonotype was found many times. The CDR3 nucleotides read TGTGCCAGCAGCTTAATGACAGGGTTGCAAGAGACCCAGTACTTC. Translating it yields CASSLMTGLQETQYF. This chain uses TRBV7-2 with TRBJ2-5; TRBD1 matches at 7 bases. The junction had 5 bases not matched to a gene; V was cut back by 2 bases and J by 2 bases. The CDR3 runs to 15 residues. The germline gives CDR1 SGHTA, CDR2 FQGNSA.

This clonotype showed up just a few times. This chain links TRBV3-1 with TRBJ1-6, with 9 bases lining up with TRBD1. This CDR3 is built from 14 residues. The germline V gene encodes CDR1 LGHDT and CDR2 YNNKEL (reference sequence). The V segment lost 4 bases and the J segment 8 bases; nucleotides outside the gene matches: 3. CDR3 DNA sequence: TGTGCCAGCAGCCCACAGGGGGCGTATTCACCCCTCCACTTT. Its translation is CASSPQGAYSPLHF.

Only a few counts were recorded for this clonotype. The rearrangement links TRBV5-6 to TRBJ2-4, with 10 bases that match TRBD1. Germline trimming cut 4 bases from V and 11 bases from J; bases unmatched to any gene: 15. CDR1 is SGHDT, CDR2 YYEEEE, per germline. This CDR3 is 16 amino acids long. CDR3 amino acids: CASSAGTGAYGNLQYF. In nucleotides, the CDR3 is TGTGCCAGCAGCGCGGGGACAGGGGCCTACGGTAACCTTCAGTACTTC.

V gene TRBV10-3 combines with J gene TRBJ2-7; tentatively, D is TRBD1 (6 bases). Germline lookup yields CDR1 ENHRY and CDR2 SYGVKD. The length of the CDR3 is 12 residues. Trimming removed 7 bases from V and 0 bases from J, with 7 bases in between. The CDR3 DNA is TGTGCCATCAAGACAGGCTCCTACGAGCAGTACTTC. Translated, it gives CAIKTGSYEQYF.

This clonotype was detected a few times. The chain couples TRBV18 to TRBJ2-4; D unresolved. This CDR3 region has 16 residues. Between the trimmed V and J ends, which lost 0 bases and 0 bases, there was a span of 9 bases. CDR1 is KGHSH, CDR2 LQKENI, per germline. CDR3 in DNA: TGTGCCAGCTCACCACCGCAGGATTTAGCCAAAAACATTCAGTACTTC. The encoded protein is CASSPPQDLAKNIQYF. Complete variable domain (other parts from reference TRBV18 and TRBJ2-4): NAGVMQNPRHLVRRRGQEARLRCSPMKGHSHVYWYRQLPEEGLKFMVYLQKENIIDESGMPKERFSAEFPKEGPSILRIQQVVRGDSAAYFCASSPPQDLAKNIQYFGAGTRLSVL.

This clonotype has a handful of counts. The V and J genes are TRBV18 and TRBJ2-1; a weak D match, TRBD2 (5 bases). The V end lost 2 bases, the J end lost 0 bases, and 8 bases lay between the germline ends. The CDR3 is made up of 15 amino acids. Per germline, CDR1 KGHSH and CDR2 LQKENI. The CDR3 sequence is CASSPYRDSYNEQFF. CDR3 nucleotide sequence: TGTGCCAGCTCACCATATCGGGACTCCTACAATGAGCAGTTCTTC.

The sample holds one count of this clonotype. A read error may produce the germline difference seen at one junction end. The chain joins TRBV20-1 to TRBJ2-5; perhaps D is TRBD1 or TRBD2 (5 bases each). CDR1 and CDR2 (germline): DFQATT, SNEGSKA (reference sequence). The length of the CDR3 is 14 residues. CDR3 region: CSAGGRFRQDTQYF. The CDR3 region has the DNA TGCAGTGCTGGGGGACGGTTCCGTCAAGATACCCAGTACTTC.

At least ten counts were recorded for this clonotype. The CDR3: CASSLGQPTDTQYF. The CDR3 DNA reads as TGCGCCAGCAGCTTGGGACAGCCCACAGATACGCAGTATTTT. The chain recombines TRBV5-1 with TRBJ2-3, with TRBD1 as a possible D gene (5 bases). The CDR3 consists of 14 residues. With 0 bases removed from V and 2 bases from J, the gap between germline ends came to 7 bases. The V gene's germline CDR1 is SGHRS and CDR2 YFSETQ.

Only a few counts were recorded for this clonotype. The rearrangement links TRBV20-1 to TRBJ2-3; 9 bases agree with TRBD2. CDR1 is DFQATT and CDR2 is SNEGSKA in the germline V gene (reference sequence). V trimming: 4 bases; J trimming: 5 bases; junction bases outside the gene matches: 10. This CDR3 spans 15 amino acids. This chain's CDR3 is CSATPGLAGLDTQYF. The DNA for the CDR3 is TGCAGTGCTACCCCCGGGCTAGCGGGGCTAGATACGCAGTATTTT.

This clonotype was counted only a few times. The chain employs TRBV20-1 and TRBJ2-1, with 7 nucleotides matching TRBD2. The ends lost 3 bases at V and 9 bases at J; junction bases unmatched: 11. The CDR3 consists of 14 residues. The V gene's germline CDR1 is DFQATT and CDR2 SNEGSKA (reference sequence). CDR3 sequence: CSASGRERDGEQFF. For the CDR3, the DNA is TGCAGTGCTAGTGGGCGGGAGAGGGATGGTGAGCAGTTCTTC.

This sequence joins TRBV24-1 and TRBJ2-2; D gene ambiguous. With 0 bases removed from V and 3 bases from J, the gap between germline ends came to 7 bases. The CDR3 loop spans 15 amino acids. The germline CDR1 and CDR2 sequences are KGHDR and SFDVKD. CDR3 coding DNA: TGTGCCACCAGTGATTTGCGTCTGGACACCGGGGAGCTGTTTTTT. This codes for CATSDLRLDTGELFF.